This T cell receptor (beta chain) was documented in a study of blood T cell repertoires in COVID-19. Per the germline V gene, CDR1 is KGHDR and CDR2 is SFDVKD. The CDR3 covers 16 residues. Deletions cut 2 bases from V and 5 bases from J, with 15 bases between. The data were produced by immunoSEQ multiplex PCR, yet TCRdb's version contains in-frame clones alone and is incomplete. The table shows about 140,000 clones, with about 87% occurring only once. This clonotype was obtained from a woman aged 50 to 60 with acute or convalescent COVID-19. J is TRBJ2-1 and V is TRBV24-1, with a weak D call TRBD2 (6 bases). Sequencing was carried out using peripheral blood. CDR3 protein: CATSDSQLAPHNEQFF. For the CDR3, the DNA is TGTGCCACCAGTGATTCCCAACTAGCTCCCCACAATGAGCAGTTCTTC.